This T cell receptor beta chain was identified in a study of early T cells in non-severe SARS-CoV-2 infection. Study-level background: The study sequenced bulk RNA from unsorted whole blood, with chains unpaired.

This clonotype is classed as medium-sized. The length of the CDR3 is 16 residues. Trimming at V came to 5 bases and at J to 1 base, leaving 8 bases not matched to a gene. Germline V gives CDR1 SGHTA, CDR2 FQGTGA. Molecules of cDNA were individually given unique molecular identifiers that were attached to them. TCRdb independently ran MiXCR on the 5' RACE reads; one entry per CDR3 protein. The table includes roughly 49,000 distinct CDR3 sequences, over 3.5% detected once. The chain combines TRBV7-3 with TRBJ2-1, with 7 bases aligning to TRBD2. The source of this sequence is an adult who was a healthcare worker with PCR-confirmed SARS-CoV-2 infection or an uninfected control (not recorded which). Sequencing was carried out using whole blood. The CDR3 nucleotides are TGTGCCAGCAGCCCAGACGGGAGGAAGTCCTACAATGAGCAGTTCTTC. As protein: CASSPDGRKSYNEQFF.